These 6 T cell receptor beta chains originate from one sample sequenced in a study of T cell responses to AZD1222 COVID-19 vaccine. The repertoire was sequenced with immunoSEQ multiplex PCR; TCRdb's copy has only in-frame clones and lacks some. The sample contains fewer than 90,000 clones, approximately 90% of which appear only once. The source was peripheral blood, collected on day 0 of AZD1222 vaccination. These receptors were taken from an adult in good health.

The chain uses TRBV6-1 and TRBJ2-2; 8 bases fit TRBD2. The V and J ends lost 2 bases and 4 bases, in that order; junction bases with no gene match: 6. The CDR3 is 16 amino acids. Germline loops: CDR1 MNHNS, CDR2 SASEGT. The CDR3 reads CASSEYRGGGTGELFF. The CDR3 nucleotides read TGTGCCAGCAGTGAATATCGGGGGGGCGGCACCGGGGAGCTGTTTTTT.

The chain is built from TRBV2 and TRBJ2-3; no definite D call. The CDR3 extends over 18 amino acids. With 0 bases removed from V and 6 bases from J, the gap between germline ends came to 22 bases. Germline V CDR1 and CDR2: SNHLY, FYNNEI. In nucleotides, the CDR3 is TGTGCCAGCAGTGAAGCGCTTCGGAGAACCACCATTTCCGATACGCAGTATTTT. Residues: CASSEALRRTTISDTQYF.

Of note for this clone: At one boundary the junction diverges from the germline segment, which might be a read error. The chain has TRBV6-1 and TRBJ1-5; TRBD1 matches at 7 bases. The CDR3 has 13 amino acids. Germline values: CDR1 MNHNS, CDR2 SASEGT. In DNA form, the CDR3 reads TGTGCCAGCAGGGAAGACAGGGATCAGCCCCAGCATTTT. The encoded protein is CASREDRDQPQHF.

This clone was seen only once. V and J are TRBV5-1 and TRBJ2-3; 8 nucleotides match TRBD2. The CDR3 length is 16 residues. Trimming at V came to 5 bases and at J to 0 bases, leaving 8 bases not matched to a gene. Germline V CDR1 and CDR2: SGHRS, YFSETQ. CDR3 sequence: CASSISLAGSTDTQYF. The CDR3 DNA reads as TGCGCCAGCAGTATTTCCTTAGCGGGGAGCACAGATACGCAGTATTTT.

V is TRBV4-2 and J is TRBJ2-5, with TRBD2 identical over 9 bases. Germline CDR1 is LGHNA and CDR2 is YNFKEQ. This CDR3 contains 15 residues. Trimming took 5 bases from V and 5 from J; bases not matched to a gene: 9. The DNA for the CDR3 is TGTGCCAGCAGCACCAGCGGGGGGCCTGGGGAGACCCAGTACTTC. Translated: CASSTSGGPGETQYF.

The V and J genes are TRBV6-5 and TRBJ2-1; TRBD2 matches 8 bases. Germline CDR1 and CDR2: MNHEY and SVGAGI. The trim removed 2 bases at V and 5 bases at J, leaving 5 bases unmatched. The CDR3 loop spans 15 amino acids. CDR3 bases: TGTGCCAGCAGTTACGCGGGGGGCACTAACAATGAGCAGTTCTTC. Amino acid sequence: CASSYAGGTNNEQFF.